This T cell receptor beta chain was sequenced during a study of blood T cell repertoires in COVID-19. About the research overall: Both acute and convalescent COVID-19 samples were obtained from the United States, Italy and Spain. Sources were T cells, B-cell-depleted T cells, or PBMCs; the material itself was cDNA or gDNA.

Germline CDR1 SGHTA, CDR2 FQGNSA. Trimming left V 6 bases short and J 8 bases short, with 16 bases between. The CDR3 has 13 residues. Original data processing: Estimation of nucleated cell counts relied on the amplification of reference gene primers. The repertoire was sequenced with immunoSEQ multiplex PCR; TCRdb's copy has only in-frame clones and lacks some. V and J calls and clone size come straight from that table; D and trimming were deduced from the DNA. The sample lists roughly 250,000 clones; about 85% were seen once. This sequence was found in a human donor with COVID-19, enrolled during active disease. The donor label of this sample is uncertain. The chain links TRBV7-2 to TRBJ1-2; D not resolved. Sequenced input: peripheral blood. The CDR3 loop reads CASRKDWASGYTF. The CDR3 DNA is TGTGCCAGCAGGAAGGACTGGGCCAGCGGCTACACCTTC. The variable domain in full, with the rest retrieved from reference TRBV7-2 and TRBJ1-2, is GAGVSQSPSNKVTEKGKDVELRCDPISGHTALYWYRQSLGQGLEFLIYFQGNSAPDKSGLPSDRFSAERTGGSVSTLTIQRTQQEDSAVYLCASRKDWASGYTFGSGTRLTVV.